This TCR beta chain comes out of a study of identical twins. Study findings and constraints: Twin sharing of out-of-frame TCR alpha was underestimated by models in monozygotic pairs. Among beta out-of-frame sequences, excess sharing between twins appeared weaker. The authors noted that invariant MAIT and iNKT cells could partly confound zero-insertion analyses. Abundant beta clonotypes from cord blood had fewer insertions, unlike memory repertoires, which showed none.

Each CDR3 protein is one row after TCRdb ran MiXCR on the 5' RACE reads. The table shows under 300,000 distinct CDR3 sequences, with over 11% occurring only once. Concerning this clonotype: Its specificity is not known.

Sequencing used memory (CD45RO+) T cells sorted from blood. The TCR comes from a woman between 18 and 30 years old in good health.

This CDR3 is CASSTGDYGYTF. Here the CDR3 DNA reads TGTGCCAGCAGTACAGGGGACTATGGCTACACCTTC. The chain links TRBV2 to TRBJ1-2, with 7 positions matching TRBD1. V gave up 5 bases and J gave up 3 bases; unmatched junction bases: 0. The length of the CDR3 is 12 residues. Germline V gene sequence: CDR1 SNHLY, CDR2 FYNNEI. Based on the CDR3 plus reference TRBV2 and TRBJ1-2, the full variable domain is EPEVTQTPSHQVTQMGQEVILRCVPISNHLYFYWYRQILGQKVEFLVSFYNNEISEKSEIFDDQFSVERPDGSNFTLKIRSTKLEDSAMYFCASSTGDYGYTFGSGTRLTVV.